These T cell receptor beta chains were read from a single sample in a study of HIV-infected patients and healthy controls. TCRdb ran MiXCR on the 5' RACE reads and lists one entry per CDR3 protein. This table has some 9,300 distinct CDR3 sequences, 5.5% to 6% appearing once. Sequencing used blood. Every receptor here comes from an adult in good health. Both conserved end residues are part of each CDR3. D genes are given only for firm matches. Clone sizes are shown as once, few, many or a size class.

size: medium-sized
J: TRBJ2-1
V: TRBV5-1
D: TRBD1
DNA: TGCGCCAGCAGCTTGGAGACAGGGGACAATGAGCAGTTCTTC
CDR3: CASSLETGDNEQFF

size: many
J: TRBJ2-1
V: TRBV7-2
D: TRBD2
DNA: TGTGCCAGCAGCCCTAGCGGGAGGGCCATGTATGAGCAGTTCTTC
CDR3: CASSPSGRAMYEQFF

size: many
J: TRBJ2-2
V: TRBV27
D: -
DNA: TGTGCCAGCAGTTATACCACCGGGGAGCTGTTTTTT
CDR3: CASSYTTGELFF

size: medium-sized
J: TRBJ1-1
V: TRBV7-2
D: -
DNA: TGTGCCAGCAGCTTAGGGGGGGTGCTCCCTGAAGCTTTCTTT
CDR3: CASSLGGVLPEAFF

size: medium-sized
J: TRBJ2-3
V: TRBV6-5
D: TRBD2
DNA: TGTGCCAGCAGTTACACTAGCGGGAGGCCAGATACGCAGTATTTT
CDR3: CASSYTSGRPDTQYF

size: many
J: TRBJ2-5
V: TRBV5-6
D: TRBD1
DNA: TGTGCCAGCAGCTGGGACAGCCAAGAGACCCAGTACTTC
CDR3: CASSWDSQETQYF

size: many
J: TRBJ1-4
V: TRBV28
D: -
DNA: TGTGCCAGCAGTTTTGAGATGCGGGGTGAAAAACTGTTTTTT
CDR3: CASSFEMRGEKLFF

size: medium-sized
J: TRBJ1-1
V: TRBV6-6
D: -
DNA: TGTGCCAGCAGTTACTCACCGTCCGTTATGGAAGCTTTCTTT
CDR3: CASSYSPSVMEAFF

size: medium-sized
J: TRBJ2-7
V: TRBV5-1
D: TRBD2
DNA: TGCGCCAGCAGCTTGGCCGCGGGAGCGAGCTACGAGCAGTACTTC
CDR3: CASSLAAGASYEQYF

size: medium-sized
J: TRBJ2-3
V: TRBV2
D: -
DNA: TGTGCCAGCTCCTTATATAGCACAGATACGCAGTATTTT
CDR3: CASSLYSTDTQYF